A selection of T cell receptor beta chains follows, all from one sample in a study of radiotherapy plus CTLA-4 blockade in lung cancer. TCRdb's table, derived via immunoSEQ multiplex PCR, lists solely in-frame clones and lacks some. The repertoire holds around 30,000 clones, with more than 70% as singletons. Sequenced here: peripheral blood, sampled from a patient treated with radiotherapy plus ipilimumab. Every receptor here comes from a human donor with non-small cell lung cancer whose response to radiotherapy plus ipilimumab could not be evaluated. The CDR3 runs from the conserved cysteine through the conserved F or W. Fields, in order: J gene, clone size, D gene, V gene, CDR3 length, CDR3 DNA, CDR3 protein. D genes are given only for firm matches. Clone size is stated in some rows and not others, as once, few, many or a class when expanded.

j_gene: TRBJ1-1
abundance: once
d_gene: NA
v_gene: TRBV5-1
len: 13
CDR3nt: TGCGCCAGCAGCTTGGGTAGGAACACTGAAGCTTTCTTT
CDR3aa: CASSLGRNTEAFF

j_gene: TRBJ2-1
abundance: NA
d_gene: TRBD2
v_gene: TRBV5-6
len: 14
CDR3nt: TGTGCCAGCAGTGCGGGCGGGAGGCGTTATGAGCAGTTCTTC
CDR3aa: CASSAGGRRYEQFF

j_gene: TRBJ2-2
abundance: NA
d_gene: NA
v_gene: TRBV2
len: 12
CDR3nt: TGTGCCAGCAGGCAAGACTTGCGGGAGCTGTTTTTT
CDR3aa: CASRQDLRELFF

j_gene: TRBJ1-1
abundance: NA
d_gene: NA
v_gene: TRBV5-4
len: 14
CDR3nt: TGTGCCAGCAGCTCGCTCGACGGGGACACTGAAGCTTTCTTT
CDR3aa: CASSSLDGDTEAFF

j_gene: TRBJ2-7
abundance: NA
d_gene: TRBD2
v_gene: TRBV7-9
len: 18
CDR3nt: TGTGCCAGCAGCCTCGGACTAGCGGGAGGCCCAAGCTCCTACGAGCAGTACTTC
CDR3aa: CASSLGLAGGPSSYEQYF

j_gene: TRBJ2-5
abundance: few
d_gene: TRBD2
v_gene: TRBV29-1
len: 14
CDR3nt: TGCAGCGTTGAAGCCCCGGGAGGGCCGGAGACCCAGTACTTC
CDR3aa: CSVEAPGGPETQYF

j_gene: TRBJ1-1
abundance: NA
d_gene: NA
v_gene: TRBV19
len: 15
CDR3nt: TGTGCCAGTAGTACCTGGTCAGGGGTGAACACTGAAGCTTTCTTT
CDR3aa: CASSTWSGVNTEAFF

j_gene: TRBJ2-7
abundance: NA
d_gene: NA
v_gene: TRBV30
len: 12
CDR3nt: TGTGCCTGGAGTTCGGTTGTCTCCGAGCAGTACTTC
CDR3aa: CAWSSVVSEQYF

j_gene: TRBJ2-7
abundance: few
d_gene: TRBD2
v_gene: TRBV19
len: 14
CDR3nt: TGTGCCAGTAGTATTCAGCGGGGCCCGCACGAGCAGTACTTC
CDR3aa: CASSIQRGPHEQYF

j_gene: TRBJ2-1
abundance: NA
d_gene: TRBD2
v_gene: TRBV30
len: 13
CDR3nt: TGTGCCTTAAAAGCGGGGGGTAAGAATGAGCAGTTCTTC
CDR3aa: CALKAGGKNEQFF

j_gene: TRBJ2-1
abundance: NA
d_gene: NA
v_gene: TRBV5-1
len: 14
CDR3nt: TGCGCCAGCAGCGCGGGACAGACATACAATGAGCAGTTCTTC
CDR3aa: CASSAGQTYNEQFF

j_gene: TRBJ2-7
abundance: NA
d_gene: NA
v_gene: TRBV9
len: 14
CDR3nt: TGTGCCAGCAGCGTAACAGCCTCCTCCTACGAGCAGTACTTC
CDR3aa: CASSVTASSYEQYF

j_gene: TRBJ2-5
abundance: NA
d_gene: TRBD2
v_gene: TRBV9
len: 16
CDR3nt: TGTGCCAGCAGCGCTACTAGGACTAGCTCACAAGAGACCCAGTACTTC
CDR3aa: CASSATRTSSQETQYF

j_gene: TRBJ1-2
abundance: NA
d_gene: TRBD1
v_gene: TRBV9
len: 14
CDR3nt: TGTGCCAGCAGCGCGGGACAGGGGTATTATGGCTACACCTTC
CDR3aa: CASSAGQGYYGYTF

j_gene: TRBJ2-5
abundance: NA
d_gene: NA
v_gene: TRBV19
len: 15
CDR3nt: TGTGCCAGTAGCCATCTAGCGCCGTCCGGAGAGACCCAGTACTTC
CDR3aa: CASSHLAPSGETQYF

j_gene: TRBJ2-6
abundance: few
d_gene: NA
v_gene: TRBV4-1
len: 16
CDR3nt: TGCGCCAGCAGCCAGGAGCCCAGCTCTGGGGCCAACGTCCTGACTTTC
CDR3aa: CASSQEPSSGANVLTF

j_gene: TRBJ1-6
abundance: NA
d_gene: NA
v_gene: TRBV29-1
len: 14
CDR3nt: TGCAGCGTTCTCTTAGCAGGGAACGATTCACCCCTCCACTTT
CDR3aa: CSVLLAGNDSPLHF

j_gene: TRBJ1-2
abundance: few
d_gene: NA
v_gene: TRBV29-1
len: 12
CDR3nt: TGCAGCGTCGAACCGGTTCCTTATGGCTACACCTTC
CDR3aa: CSVEPVPYGYTF

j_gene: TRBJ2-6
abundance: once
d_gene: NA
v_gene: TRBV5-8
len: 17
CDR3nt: TGTGCCAGCAGCTTGGGGATAGGCCGGGGAGGGGCCAACGTCCTGACTTTC
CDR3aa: CASSLGIGRGGANVLTF

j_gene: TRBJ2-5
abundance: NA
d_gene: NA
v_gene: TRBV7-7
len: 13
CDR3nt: TGTGCTAGCAGCTTAACTAGAGCAGAGACCCAGTACTTC
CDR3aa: CASSLTRAETQYF

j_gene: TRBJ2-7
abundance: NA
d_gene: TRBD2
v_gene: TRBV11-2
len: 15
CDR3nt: TGTGCCAGCAGCGCCCGCCGGGGGGGAAGCTCGGAGCAGTACTTC
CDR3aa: CASSARRGGSSEQYF

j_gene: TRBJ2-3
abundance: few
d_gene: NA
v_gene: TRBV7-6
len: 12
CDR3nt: TGTGCCAGCAGCTTGTATACAGATACGCAGTATTTT
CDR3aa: CASSLYTDTQYF

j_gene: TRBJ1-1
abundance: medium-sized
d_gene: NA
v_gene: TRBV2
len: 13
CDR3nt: TGTGCCAGAAGTTCACAGGGAAACACTGAAGCTTTCTTT
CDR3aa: CARSSQGNTEAFF

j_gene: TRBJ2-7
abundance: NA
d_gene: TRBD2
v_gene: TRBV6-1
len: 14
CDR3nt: TGTGCCAGCATCCCTAGCGGGACCAACTACGAGCAGTACTTC
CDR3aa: CASIPSGTNYEQYF

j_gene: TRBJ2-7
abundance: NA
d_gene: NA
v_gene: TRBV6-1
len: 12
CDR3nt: TGTGCCAGCAGTTTGACAGCCTACGAGCAGTACTTC
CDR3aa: CASSLTAYEQYF

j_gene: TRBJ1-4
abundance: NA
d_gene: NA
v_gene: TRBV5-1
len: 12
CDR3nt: TGCGCCAGCAGCTTTTCGGGGGAAAAACTGTTTTTT
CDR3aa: CASSFSGEKLFF

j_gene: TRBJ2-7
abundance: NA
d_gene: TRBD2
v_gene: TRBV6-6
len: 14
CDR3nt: TGTGCCAGCAGTTCCGAGCGGGGACCCTACGAGCAGTACTTC
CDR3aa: CASSSERGPYEQYF

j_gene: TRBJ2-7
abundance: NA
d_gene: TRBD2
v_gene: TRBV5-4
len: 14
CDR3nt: TGTGCCAGCAGTCGGACTAGCGGGAGATACGAGCAGTACTTC
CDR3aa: CASSRTSGRYEQYF

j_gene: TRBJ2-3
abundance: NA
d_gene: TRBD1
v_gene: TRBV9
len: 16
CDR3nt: TGTGCCAGCAGCCTACAGGGGGAGTGGGGCACAGATACGCAGTATTTT
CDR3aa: CASSLQGEWGTDTQYF

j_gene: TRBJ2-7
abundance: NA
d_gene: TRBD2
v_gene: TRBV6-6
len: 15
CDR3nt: TGTGCCAGCTCCATGGGCGGGACTAGGGGATACGAGCAGTACTTC
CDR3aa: CASSMGGTRGYEQYF

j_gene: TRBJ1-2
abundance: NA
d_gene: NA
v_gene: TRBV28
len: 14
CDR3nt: TGTGCCAGCAGTCCCGGACAGAGTTCCTATGGCTACACCTTC
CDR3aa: CASSPGQSSYGYTF

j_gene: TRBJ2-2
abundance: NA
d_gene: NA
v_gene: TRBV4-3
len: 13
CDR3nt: TGCGCCAGCAGCCAAGAGAGGTCCGGGGAGCTGTTTTTT
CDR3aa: CASSQERSGELFF

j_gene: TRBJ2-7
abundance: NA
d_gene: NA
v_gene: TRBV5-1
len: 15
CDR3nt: TGCGCCAGCAGCGGGGGACTGTCGAGCTCCTACGAGCAGTACTTC
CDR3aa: CASSGGLSSSYEQYF

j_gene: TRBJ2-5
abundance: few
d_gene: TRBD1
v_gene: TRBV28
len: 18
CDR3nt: TGTGCCAGCAGTCCCCAACAGCCGAGGGGACAGAATCAAGAGACCCAGTACTTC
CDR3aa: CASSPQQPRGQNQETQYF

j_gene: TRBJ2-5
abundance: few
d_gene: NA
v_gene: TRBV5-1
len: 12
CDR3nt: TGCGCCAGCAGCTGGGATCTAGCGTCCCAGTACTTC
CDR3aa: CASSWDLASQYF

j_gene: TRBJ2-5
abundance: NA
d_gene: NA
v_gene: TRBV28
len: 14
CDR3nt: TGTGCCAGCGGATCGTCCCAGGGGCGAGAGACCCAGTACTTC
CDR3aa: CASGSSQGRETQYF

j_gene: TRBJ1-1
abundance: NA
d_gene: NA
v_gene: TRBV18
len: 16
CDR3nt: TGTGCCAGCTCACCACTGATCGGGGGGGCCGACACTGAAGCTTTCTTT
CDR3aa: CASSPLIGGADTEAFF

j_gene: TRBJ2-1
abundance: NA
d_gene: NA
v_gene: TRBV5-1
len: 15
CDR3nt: TGCGCCAGCAGCAGGGACTCGAGCTCCTACAATGAGCAGTTCTTC
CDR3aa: CASSRDSSSYNEQFF

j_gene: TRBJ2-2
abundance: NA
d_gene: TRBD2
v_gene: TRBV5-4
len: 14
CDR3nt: TGTGCCAGCAGCTTGGCTAGCGGGGCCGGGGAGCTGTTTTTT
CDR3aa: CASSLASGAGELFF

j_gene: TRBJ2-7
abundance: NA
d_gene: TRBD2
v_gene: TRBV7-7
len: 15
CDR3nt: TGTGCCAGCAGCCCTAGCGGGAGGCTAGGCTACGAGCAGTACTTC
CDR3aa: CASSPSGRLGYEQYF

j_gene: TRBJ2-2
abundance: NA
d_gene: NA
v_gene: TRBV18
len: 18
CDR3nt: TGTGCCAGCTCAACCAAGACGGGACACAAGGCAGAGGGCGGGGAGCTGTTTTTT
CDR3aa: CASSTKTGHKAEGGELFF

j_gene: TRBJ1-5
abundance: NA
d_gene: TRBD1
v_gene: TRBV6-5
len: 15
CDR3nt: TGTGCCAGCAGTTACTCGACAGGGGCTGATCAGCCCCAGCATTTT
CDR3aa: CASSYSTGADQPQHF

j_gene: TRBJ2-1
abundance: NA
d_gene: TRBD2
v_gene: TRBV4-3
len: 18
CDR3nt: TGCGCCAGCAGCCAAGTAGTTAGCGGGACTAGCGGGAACAATGAGCAGTTCTTC
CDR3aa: CASSQVVSGTSGNNEQFF

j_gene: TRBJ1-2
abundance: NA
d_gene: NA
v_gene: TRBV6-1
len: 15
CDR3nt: TGTGCCAGCAGCGTCGGACAGAGTTCTAACTATGGCTACACCTTC
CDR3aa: CASSVGQSSNYGYTF

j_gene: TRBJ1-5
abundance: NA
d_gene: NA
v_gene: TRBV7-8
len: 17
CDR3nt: TGTGCCAGCAGCCCCGCGGGCCCGGGTGTAAGCAATCAGCCCCAGCATTTT
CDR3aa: CASSPAGPGVSNQPQHF